One sample yielded the 27 T cell receptor beta chains listed below, sequenced in a study of a mutant IDH1 vaccine in newly diagnosed glioma. These TCRs' antigens remain unknown. Noted time point: week 5, during vaccination. One vaccine dose held 300 ug of mutant IDH1 20-mer peptide and came with topical imiquimod. The method was immunoSEQ multiplex PCR; TCRdb's version includes in-frame clones alone and lacks a portion of them. The data show 75,000 to 85,000 clones, with roughly nine tenths seen just once and approximately 0.6% held by the top ten. Sequenced material: PBMCs, taken from a glioma patient whose treatment included an IDH1 peptide vaccine. These receptor sequences come from a woman aged 45-60 years with glioma.

The V and J genes are TRBV5-1 and TRBJ2-3, with 10 bases matching TRBD1. Germline V gives CDR1 SGHRS, CDR2 YFSETQ. The CDR3 spans 16 residues. J was trimmed by 6 bases and V by 1 base; bases with no gene match: 8. CDR3 loop: CASSLSGTGAGDTQYF. CDR3 nucleotide sequence: TGCGCCAGCAGCTTGTCCGGGACAGGGGCGGGGGATACGCAGTATTTT.

The V gene is TRBV25-1, the J gene TRBJ1-6; D ambiguous. V was shortened by 3 bases and J by 2 bases, with 8 bases between the two germline ends. The germline V gene encodes CDR1 MGHDK and CDR2 SYGVNS. CDR3 length equals 15 residues. The DNA for the CDR3 is TGTGCCAGCAGTGACGTGACCACCTATAATTCACCCCTCCACTTT. Protein sequence: CASSDVTTYNSPLHF.

The chain joins TRBV6-1 to TRBJ2-7; TRBD2 aligns across 8 bases. Trimming took 8 bases from V and 3 from J; bases not matched to a gene: 6. CDR1 MNHNS and CDR2 SASEGT come from the germline V gene. The CDR3 has 13 amino acids. Written as DNA, the CDR3 is TGTGCCAGCGGATGGAGCGGGAGCTACGAGCAGTACTTC. Protein sequence: CASGWSGSYEQYF.

The chain couples TRBV5-1 to TRBJ1-2; 7 nucleotides align to TRBD1. Germline CDR1 reads SGHRS; CDR2 reads YFSETQ. V lost 8 bases and J lost 0; bases outside the gene matches: 4. The CDR3 sequence is 13 residues long. As DNA, the CDR3 is TGCGCCAGTGGACAGGATTCTAACTATGGCTACACCTTC. This sequence encodes CASGQDSNYGYTF.

The rearrangement links TRBV28 to TRBJ2-7, with 7 positions matching TRBD1. Germline lookup yields CDR1 MDHEN and CDR2 SYDVKM. The CDR3 length is 12 residues. The V segment lost 6 bases and the J segment 1 base; nucleotides outside the gene matches: 0. The CDR3 bases are TGTGCCAGCAGGACAGGGTCCTACGAGCAGTACTTC. Its protein is CASRTGSYEQYF. The full variable domain, with the rest looked up from reference TRBV28 and TRBJ2-7, is DVKVTQSSRYLVKRTGEKVFLECVQDMDHENMFWYRQDPGLGLRLIYFSYDVKMKEKGDIPEGYSVSREKKERFSLILESASTNQTSMYLCASRTGSYEQYFGPGTRLTVT.

The chain couples TRBV2 to TRBJ2-5, with TRBD1 matching 9 bases. The trim removed 0 bases at V and 5 bases at J, leaving 4 bases unmatched. Germline lookup yields CDR1 SNHLY and CDR2 FYNNEI. CDR3 size: 15 residues. As DNA, the CDR3 is TGTGCCAGCAGTGAAGCGACAGGGGGAAGGGAGACCCAGTACTTC. Translating gives CASSEATGGRETQYF. The entire variable domain, with the rest obtained from reference TRBV2 and TRBJ2-5, is as follows: EPEVTQTPSHQVTQMGQEVILRCVPISNHLYFYWYRQILGQKVEFLVSFYNNEISEKSEIFDDQFSVERPDGSNFTLKIRSTKLEDSAMYFCASSEATGGRETQYFGPGTRLLVL.

CDR3 nucleotides: TGTGCCAGCAGCTTGGTGGGACAGGAAAAGACGGCGGGAGATTCCGAGCAGTACTTC. Amino acids: CASSLVGQEKTAGDSEQYF. The chain couples TRBV5-4 to TRBJ2-7, with D tentatively TRBD1 (8 bases). The CDR3 has 19 residues. CDR1 and CDR2 from the germline V gene are SGHNT and YYREEE (reference sequence). The V gene lost 0 bases and the J gene lost 6 bases, with 28 bases spanning the gap.

V gene TRBV6-5 combines with J gene TRBJ2-7; TRBD1 matches 9 bases. Losses at the gene ends were 8 bases for V and 3 bases for J; bases not matched to a gene: 11. CDR1 is MNHEY and CDR2 is SVGAGI in the germline V gene. The CDR3 is made up of 15 amino acids. As DNA, the CDR3 is TGTGCCAGCTGCCCCCGAGAGACAGGGGGCTACGAGCAGTACTTC. It codes for CASCPRETGGYEQYF.

The rearrangement joins TRBV19 to TRBJ1-2; 9 bases agree with TRBD1. The CDR3 has 16 residues. The V gene end was trimmed by 8 bases and the J gene end by 4 bases; junction bases not matched to a gene: 14. Germline-derived CDR1 and CDR2 are LNHDA and SQIVND (reference sequence). The CDR3 DNA reads TGTGCCAGTCGACCGGGACAGGGCCCTAGAACCTATGGCTACACCTTC. It is translated as CASRPGQGPRTYGYTF.

The DNA of the CDR3 is TGTGCCAGCAGCCCCGGATACGAGCAGTACTTC. This encodes CASSPGYEQYF. The chain uses TRBV27 and TRBJ2-7; D is uncertain. The V gene lost 6 bases and the J gene lost 4 bases, with 7 bases spanning the gap. CDR1 and CDR2 from the germline V gene are MNHEY and SMNVEV (reference sequence). This CDR3 is 11 amino acids long.

This chain's CDR3 is CATSGSLTGNNYGYTF. In nucleotides, the CDR3 is TGTGCCACCAGCGGGAGTCTGACAGGGAATAACTATGGCTACACCTTC. The rearrangement links TRBV15 to TRBJ1-2; 7 nucleotides agree with TRBD1. CDR1 and CDR2 (germline): LNHNV, YYDKDF (reference sequence). The V and J ends lost 5 bases and 1 base, in that order; junction bases with no gene match: 10. This CDR3 contains 16 residues.

The chain links TRBV10-3 to TRBJ2-1; no clear D. Germline lookup yields CDR1 ENHRY and CDR2 SYGVKD. The CDR3 extends over 13 amino acids. The germline V and J ends were trimmed by 8 bases and 4 bases, with 12 bases remaining between them. CDR3 region: CAIRQPLYNEQFF. CDR3 in DNA: TGTGCCATCCGGCAACCCCTTTACAATGAGCAGTTCTTC.

The CDR3 DNA reads TGTGCCAGCAGCTCGGGACTCCTCAGTAGCAATCAGCCCCAGCATTTT. Translation gives CASSSGLLSSNQPQHF. This rearrangement joins TRBV5-5 to TRBJ1-5; a possible D gene is TRBD1 (5 bases). The CDR3 loop spans 16 amino acids. Germline values: CDR1 SGHKS, CDR2 YYEKEE (reference sequence). Deletions cut 3 bases from V and 0 bases from J, with 13 bases between.

CDR3 protein: CSTEGQRNTEAFF. In nucleotides, the CDR3 is TGCAGCACTGAAGGACAGAGGAACACTGAAGCTTTCTTT. J is TRBJ1-1 and V is TRBV29-1; D is possibly TRBD1 (6 bases). Germline V gives CDR1 SQVTM, CDR2 ANQGSEA. This CDR3 is built from 13 residues. V was pared by 8 bases and J by 1 base, with 14 bases between. Full variable domain (remainder filled in from reference TRBV29-1 and TRBJ1-1): SAVISQKPSRDICQRGTSLTIQCQVDSQVTMMFWYRQQPGQSLTLIATANQGSEATYESGFVIDKFPISRPNLTFSTLTVSNMSPEDSSIYLCSTEGQRNTEAFFGQGTRLTVV.

The chain employs TRBV28 and TRBJ2-3; D ambiguous. Germline lookup yields CDR1 MDHEN and CDR2 SYDVKM. Trimming stripped 4 bases from V and 2 bases from J, with 7 bases between. The CDR3 is 13 residues long. DNA of the CDR3: TGTGCCAGCAGTTCCCATGACACAGATACGCAGTATTTT. It is translated as CASSSHDTDTQYF.

This clone was found once. The CDR3 DNA reads TGTGCCACCAGCAGAGATGGTCTTATTAATGAAAAACTGTTTTTT. This translates into CATSRDGLINEKLFF. This rearrangement joins TRBV15 to TRBJ1-4; D unclear. V was cut by 0 bases and J by 4 bases, with 9 bases left in between. The CDR3 spans 15 residues. The germline CDR1 and CDR2 sequences are LNHNV and YYDKDF (reference sequence).

This chain joins TRBV7-6 and TRBJ2-1; 8 nucleotides line up with TRBD1. The V gene end was trimmed by 1 base and the J gene end by 5 bases; junction bases not matched to a gene: 13. The CDR3 length is 18 residues. Germline loops: CDR1 SGHVS, CDR2 FNYEAQ. The CDR3 loop reads CASSLVYQGRGPHNEQFF. The CDR3 nucleotides read TGTGCCAGCAGCTTAGTGTACCAGGGCAGGGGGCCCCACAATGAGCAGTTCTTC.

The chain joins TRBV28 to TRBJ1-2, with 7 positions matching TRBD1. In germline, CDR1 is MDHEN, CDR2 SYDVKM. The ends lost 6 bases at V and 1 base at J; junction bases unmatched: 5. CDR3 length equals 14 residues. CDR3 in DNA: TGTGCCAGCAGCCCAGGGGGACTTAACTATGGCTACACCTTC. Translation: CASSPGGLNYGYTF.

The rearrangement links TRBV4-1 to TRBJ2-2; 11 bases fit TRBD2. Trimming took 5 bases from V and 6 from J; bases not matched to a gene: 5. CDR3 length equals 15 residues. Germline V gene sequence: CDR1 MGHRA, CDR2 YSYEKL. CDR3 nucleotides: TGCGCCAGCAGCTTCCGTAGCGGGAGGGCCGGGGAGCTGTTTTTT. Its translation: CASSFRSGRAGELFF.

V is TRBV2 and J is TRBJ1-5, with 9 bases fitting TRBD1. This CDR3 contains 14 residues. The germline V gene has CDR1 SNHLY and CDR2 FYNNEI. The junction had 0 bases not matched to a gene; V was cut back by 4 bases and J by 2 bases. The CDR3 DNA is TGTGCCAGCAGTGGGACAGGGGGCAATCAGCCCCAGCATTTT. Its translation is CASSGTGGNQPQHF.

CDR3 protein: CASRDRTNTGELFF. The CDR3 coding sequence is TGTGCCAGCCGGGACAGAACGAACACCGGGGAGCTGTTTTTT. The V gene is TRBV2, the J gene TRBJ2-2, with 7 bases aligning to TRBD1. After removal of 8 bases from V and 0 bases from J, the junction contained 3 bases not matched to a gene. Germline assignment: CDR1 SNHLY and CDR2 FYNNEI. The CDR3 runs 14 residues.

V and J are TRBV7-6 and TRBJ2-7; TRBD2 might be the D (5 bases). V shed 1 base and J shed 5 bases, with 6 bases lying between them. CDR3 length: 12 amino acids. Germline-derived CDR1 and CDR2 are SGHVS and FNYEAQ. The CDR3 loop reads CASSLGRDEQYF. DNA of the CDR3: TGTGCCAGCAGCTTAGGGCGGGACGAGCAGTACTTC.

This clone was observed once. J is TRBJ1-6 and V is TRBV30; D is unclear. The V and J ends lost 3 bases and 5 bases respectively, with 8 bases between them. CDR1 and CDR2 from the germline V gene are GTSNPN and SVGIG (reference sequence). The CDR3 runs 13 residues. The chain's CDR3 is CAWRAWNNSPLHF. For the CDR3, the DNA is TGTGCCTGGAGGGCATGGAATAATTCACCCCTCCACTTT.

This clone was seen once. The rearrangement joins TRBV21-1 to TRBJ1-4. TRBV21-1 is a pseudogene segment. This CDR3 contains 15 residues. In DNA, the CDR3 is TGTGCCAGCAGCAAAGAGAGGAGTAGGGATGAAAAACTGTTTTTT. Protein sequence: CASSKERSRDEKLFF.

This clone has just one count. The chain carries TRBV6-6 and TRBJ1-5; 12 nucleotides line up with TRBD1. CDR3 length: 13 amino acids. The junction had 4 bases not matched to a gene; V was cut back by 6 bases and J by 10 bases. Per the germline V gene, CDR1 is MNHNY and CDR2 is SVGAGI (reference sequence). The CDR3 protein is CASSPGQGAPQHF. The CDR3 nucleotides are TGTGCCAGCAGCCCGGGACAGGGGGCACCCCAGCATTTT.

The chain combines TRBV19 with TRBJ1-5, with D hard to call. V was clipped by 3 bases and J by 2 bases, with 5 bases between them. The CDR3 extends over 13 amino acids. The V gene's germline CDR1 is LNHDA and CDR2 SQIVND (reference sequence). CDR3 in amino acids: CASSIRRNQPQHF. The CDR3 DNA reads as TGTGCCAGTAGTATTAGGCGCAATCAGCCCCAGCATTTT.

This clone has just one count. This chain connects TRBV7-3 to TRBJ2-7; 10 positions match TRBD2. CDR3 length equals 14 residues. Per germline, CDR1 SGHTA and CDR2 FQGTGA. J gave up 2 bases and V 8 bases, and 6 bases lay outside the gene matches. CDR3 nucleotides: TGTGCCAGCGAACTAGCGGGAATACCCTACGAGCAGTACTTC. It yields the protein CASELAGIPYEQYF.